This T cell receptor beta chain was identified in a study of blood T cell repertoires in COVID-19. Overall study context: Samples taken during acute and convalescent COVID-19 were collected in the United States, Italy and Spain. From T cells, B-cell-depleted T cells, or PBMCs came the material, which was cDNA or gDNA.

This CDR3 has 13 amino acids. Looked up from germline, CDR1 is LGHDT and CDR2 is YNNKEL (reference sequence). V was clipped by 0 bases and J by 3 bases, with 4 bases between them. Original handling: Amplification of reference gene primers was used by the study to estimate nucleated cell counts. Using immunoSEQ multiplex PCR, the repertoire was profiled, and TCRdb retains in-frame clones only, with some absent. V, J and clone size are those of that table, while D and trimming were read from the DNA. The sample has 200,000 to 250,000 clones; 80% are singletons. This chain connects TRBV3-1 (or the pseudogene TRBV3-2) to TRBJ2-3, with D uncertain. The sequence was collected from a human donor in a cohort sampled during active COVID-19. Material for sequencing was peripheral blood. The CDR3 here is CASSQDSTDTQYF. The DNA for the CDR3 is TGTGCCAGCAGCCAAGACAGTACAGATACGCAGTATTTT.